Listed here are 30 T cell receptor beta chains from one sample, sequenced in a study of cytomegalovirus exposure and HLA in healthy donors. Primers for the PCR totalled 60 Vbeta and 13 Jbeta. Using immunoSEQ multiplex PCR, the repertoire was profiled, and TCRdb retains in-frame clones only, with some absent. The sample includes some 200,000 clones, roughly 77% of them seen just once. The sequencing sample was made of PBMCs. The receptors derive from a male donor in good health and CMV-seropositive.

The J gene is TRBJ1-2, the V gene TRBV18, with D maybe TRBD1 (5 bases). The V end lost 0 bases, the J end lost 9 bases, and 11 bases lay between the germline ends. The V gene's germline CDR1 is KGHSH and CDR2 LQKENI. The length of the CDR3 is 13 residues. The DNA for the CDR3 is TGTGCCAGCTCACCACCAAGTGCAGGGAGCTACACCTTC. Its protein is CASSPPSAGSYTF.

CDR3 loop: CSVVLAGVGELFF. The CDR3 bases are TGCAGCGTTGTTTTAGCGGGAGTCGGGGAGCTGTTTTTT. This sequence joins TRBV29-1 and TRBJ2-2, with 9 bases matching TRBD2. This CDR3 is built from 13 residues. After removal of 4 bases from V and 7 bases from J, the junction contained 4 bases not matched to a gene. The V gene's germline CDR1 is SQVTM and CDR2 ANQGSEA.

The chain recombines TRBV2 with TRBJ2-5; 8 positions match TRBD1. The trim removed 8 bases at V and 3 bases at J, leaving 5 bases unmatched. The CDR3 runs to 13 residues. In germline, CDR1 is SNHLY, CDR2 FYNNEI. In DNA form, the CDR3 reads TGTGCCAGCGAACGGGACAGGAAAGAGACCCAGTACTTC. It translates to CASERDRKETQYF. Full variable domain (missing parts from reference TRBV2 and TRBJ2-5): EPEVTQTPSHQVTQMGQEVILRCVPISNHLYFYWYRQILGQKVEFLVSFYNNEISEKSEIFDDQFSVERPDGSNFTLKIRSTKLEDSAMYFCASERDRKETQYFGPGTRLLVL.

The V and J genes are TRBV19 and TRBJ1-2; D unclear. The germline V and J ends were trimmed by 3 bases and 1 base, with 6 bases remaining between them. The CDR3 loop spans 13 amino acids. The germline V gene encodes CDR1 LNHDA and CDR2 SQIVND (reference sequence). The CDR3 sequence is CASSISGNYGYTF. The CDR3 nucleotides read TGTGCCAGTAGTATTTCCGGTAACTATGGCTACACCTTC.

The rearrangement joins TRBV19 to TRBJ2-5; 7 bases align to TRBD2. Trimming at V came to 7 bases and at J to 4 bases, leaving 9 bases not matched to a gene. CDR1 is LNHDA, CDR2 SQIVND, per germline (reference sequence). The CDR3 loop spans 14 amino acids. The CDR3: CASTATGGRETQYF. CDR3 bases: TGTGCCAGTACCGCGACCGGGGGGAGAGAGACCCAGTACTTC.

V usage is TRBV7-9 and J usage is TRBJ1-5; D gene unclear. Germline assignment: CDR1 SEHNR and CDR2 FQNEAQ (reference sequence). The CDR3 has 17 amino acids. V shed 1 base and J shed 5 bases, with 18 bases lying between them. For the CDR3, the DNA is TGTGCCAGCAGCTTAGTCAGCGGACCCAATCATGATCAGCCCCAGCATTTT. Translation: CASSLVSGPNHDQPQHF.

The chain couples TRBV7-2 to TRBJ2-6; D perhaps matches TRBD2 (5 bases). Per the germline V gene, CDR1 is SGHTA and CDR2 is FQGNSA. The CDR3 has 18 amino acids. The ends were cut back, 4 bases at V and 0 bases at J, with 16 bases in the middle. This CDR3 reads CASSSRVGRISGANVLTF. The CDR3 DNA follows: TGTGCCAGCAGCTCGAGGGTAGGGCGGATCTCTGGGGCCAACGTCCTGACTTTC.

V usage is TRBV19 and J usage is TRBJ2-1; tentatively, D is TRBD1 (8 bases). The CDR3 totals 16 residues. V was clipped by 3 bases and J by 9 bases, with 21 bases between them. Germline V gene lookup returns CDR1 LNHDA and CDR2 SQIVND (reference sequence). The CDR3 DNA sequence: TGTGCCAGTAGTATGGAGGGGGGGTGGGGGACAGGTGAGCAGTTCTTC. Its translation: CASSMEGGWGTGEQFF.

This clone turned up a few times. The CDR3 DNA follows: TGTGCCAGCAGTGAACAGGGACAGGGGAGTCAGCCCCAGCATTTT. Translating it yields CASSEQGQGSQPQHF. The chain combines TRBV2 with TRBJ1-5; 10 nucleotides agree with TRBD1. Trimming cost V 2 bases and J 6 bases; bases outside gene matches: 4. The CDR3 covers 15 residues. Germline V lookup: CDR1 SNHLY, CDR2 FYNNEI.

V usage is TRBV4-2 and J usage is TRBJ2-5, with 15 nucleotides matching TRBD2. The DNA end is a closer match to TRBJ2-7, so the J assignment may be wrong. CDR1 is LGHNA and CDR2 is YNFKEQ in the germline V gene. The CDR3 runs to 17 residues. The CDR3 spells CASSQAGLAGGLYEQYF. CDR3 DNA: TGTGCCAGCAGCCAGGCGGGACTAGCGGGAGGACTCTACGAGCAGTACTTC.

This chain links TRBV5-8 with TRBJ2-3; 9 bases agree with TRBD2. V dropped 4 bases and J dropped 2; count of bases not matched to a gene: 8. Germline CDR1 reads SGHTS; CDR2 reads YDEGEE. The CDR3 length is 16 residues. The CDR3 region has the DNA TGTGCCAGCAGCCGTCGAGCGGGGGGCCCCACAGATACGCAGTATTTT. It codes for CASSRRAGGPTDTQYF.

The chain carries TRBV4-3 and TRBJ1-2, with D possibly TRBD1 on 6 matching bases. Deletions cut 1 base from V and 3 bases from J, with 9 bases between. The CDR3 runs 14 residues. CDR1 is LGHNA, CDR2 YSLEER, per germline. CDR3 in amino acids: CASSQVEGDYGYTF. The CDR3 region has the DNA TGCGCCAGCAGCCAAGTAGAGGGGGACTATGGCTACACCTTC.

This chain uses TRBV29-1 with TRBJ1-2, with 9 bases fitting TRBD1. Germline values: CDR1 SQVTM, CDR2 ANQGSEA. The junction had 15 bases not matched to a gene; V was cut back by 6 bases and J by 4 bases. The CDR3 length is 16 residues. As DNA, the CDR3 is TGCAGCGTGAGTACAGGGGGCTTTGGGAGCTCCTATGGCTACACCTTC. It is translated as CSVSTGGFGSSYGYTF.

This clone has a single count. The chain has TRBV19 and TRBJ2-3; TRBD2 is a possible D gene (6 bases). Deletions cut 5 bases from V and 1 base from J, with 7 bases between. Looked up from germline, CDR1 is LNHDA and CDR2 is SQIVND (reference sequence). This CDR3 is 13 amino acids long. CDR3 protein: CASSWEGTDTQYF. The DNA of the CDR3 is TGTGCCAGTAGTTGGGAGGGCACAGATACGCAGTATTTT.

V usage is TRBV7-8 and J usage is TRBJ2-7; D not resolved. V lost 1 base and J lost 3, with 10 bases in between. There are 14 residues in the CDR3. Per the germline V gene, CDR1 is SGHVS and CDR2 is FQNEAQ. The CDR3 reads CASSLGSGSYEQYF. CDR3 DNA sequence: TGTGCCAGCAGCTTAGGTTCAGGCAGCTACGAGCAGTACTTC.

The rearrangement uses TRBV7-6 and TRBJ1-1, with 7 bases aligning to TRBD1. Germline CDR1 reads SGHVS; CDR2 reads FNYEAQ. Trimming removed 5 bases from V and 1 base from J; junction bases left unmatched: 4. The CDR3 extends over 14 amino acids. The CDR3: CASSVRQGNTEAFF. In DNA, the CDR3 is TGTGCCAGCAGCGTACGACAGGGGAACACTGAAGCTTTCTTT.

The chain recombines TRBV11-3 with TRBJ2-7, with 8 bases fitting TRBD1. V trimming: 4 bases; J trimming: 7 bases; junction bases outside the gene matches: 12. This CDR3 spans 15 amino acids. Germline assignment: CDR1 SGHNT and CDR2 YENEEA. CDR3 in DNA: TGTGCCAGCAGCTCCAGGACAGGGACCTCTTGGGAGCAGTACTTC. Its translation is CASSSRTGTSWEQYF.

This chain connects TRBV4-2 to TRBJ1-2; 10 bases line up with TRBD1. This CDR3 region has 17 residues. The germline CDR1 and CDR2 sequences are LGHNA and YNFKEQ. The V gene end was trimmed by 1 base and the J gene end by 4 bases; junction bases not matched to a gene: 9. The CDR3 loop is CASSQAPGTGAPYGYTF. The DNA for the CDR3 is TGTGCCAGCAGCCAAGCCCCGGGGACAGGGGCCCCCTATGGCTACACCTTC.

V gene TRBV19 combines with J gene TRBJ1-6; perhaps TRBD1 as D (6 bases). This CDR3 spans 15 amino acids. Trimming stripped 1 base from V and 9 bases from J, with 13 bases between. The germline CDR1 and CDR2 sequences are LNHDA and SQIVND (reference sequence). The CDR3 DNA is TGTGCCAGTAGTATAGCGCCAGGGGTAAGTTCACCCCTCCACTTT. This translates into CASSIAPGVSSPLHF.

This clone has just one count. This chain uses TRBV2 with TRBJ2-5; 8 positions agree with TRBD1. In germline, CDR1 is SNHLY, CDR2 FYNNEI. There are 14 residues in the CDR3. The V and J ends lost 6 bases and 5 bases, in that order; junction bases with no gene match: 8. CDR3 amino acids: CASSGQGLIETQYF. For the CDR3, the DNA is TGTGCCAGCAGCGGACAGGGACTGATCGAGACCCAGTACTTC.

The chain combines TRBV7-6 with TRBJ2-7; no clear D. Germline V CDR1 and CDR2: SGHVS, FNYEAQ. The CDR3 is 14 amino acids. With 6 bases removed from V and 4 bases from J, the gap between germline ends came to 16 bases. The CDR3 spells CASSLNSRGYEQYF. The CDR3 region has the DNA TGTGCCAGCAGTCTAAACTCTCGAGGTTACGAGCAGTACTTC.

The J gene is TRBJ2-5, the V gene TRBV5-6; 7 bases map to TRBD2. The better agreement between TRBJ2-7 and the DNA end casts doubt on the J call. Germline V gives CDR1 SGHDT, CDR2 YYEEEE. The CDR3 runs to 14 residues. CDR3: CASSILAVSYEQYF. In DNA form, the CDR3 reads TGTGCCAGCAGCATTCTAGCGGTGTCCTACGAGCAGTACTTC.

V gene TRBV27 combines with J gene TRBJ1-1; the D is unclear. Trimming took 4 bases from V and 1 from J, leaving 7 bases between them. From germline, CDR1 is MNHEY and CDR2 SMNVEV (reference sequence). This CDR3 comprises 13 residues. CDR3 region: CASSYRQNTEAFF. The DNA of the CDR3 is TGTGCCAGCAGTTACCGACAGAACACTGAAGCTTTCTTT.

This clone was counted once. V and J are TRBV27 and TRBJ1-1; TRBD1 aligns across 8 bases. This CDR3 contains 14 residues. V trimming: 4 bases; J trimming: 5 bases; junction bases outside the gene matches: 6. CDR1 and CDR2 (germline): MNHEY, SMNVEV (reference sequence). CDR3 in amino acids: CASSSTGVGTEAFF. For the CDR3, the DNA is TGTGCCAGCAGTTCGACAGGGGTTGGGACTGAAGCTTTCTTT.

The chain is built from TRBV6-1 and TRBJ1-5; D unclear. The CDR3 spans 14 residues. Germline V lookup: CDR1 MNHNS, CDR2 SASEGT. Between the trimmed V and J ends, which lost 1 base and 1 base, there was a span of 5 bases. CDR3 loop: CASSEGGSNQPQHF. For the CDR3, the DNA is TGTGCCAGCAGTGAAGGAGGAAGCAATCAGCCCCAGCATTTT.

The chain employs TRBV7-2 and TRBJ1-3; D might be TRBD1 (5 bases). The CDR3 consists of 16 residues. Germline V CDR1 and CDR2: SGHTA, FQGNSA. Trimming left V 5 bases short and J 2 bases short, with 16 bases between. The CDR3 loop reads CASSPGGFSPGNTIYF. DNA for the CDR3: TGTGCCAGCAGCCCCGGGGGTTTCTCCCCTGGAAACACCATATATTTT.

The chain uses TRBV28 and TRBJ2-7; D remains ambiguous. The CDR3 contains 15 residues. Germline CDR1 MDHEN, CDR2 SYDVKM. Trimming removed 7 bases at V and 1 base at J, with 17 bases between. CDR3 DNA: TGTGCCAGCACGGTTTCAGGATTAACGTCCTACGAGCAGTACTTC. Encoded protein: CASTVSGLTSYEQYF.

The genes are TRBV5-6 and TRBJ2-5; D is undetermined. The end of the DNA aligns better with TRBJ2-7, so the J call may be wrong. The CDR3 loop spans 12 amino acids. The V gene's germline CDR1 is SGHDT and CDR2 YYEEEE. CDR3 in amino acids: CASSSPFSEQYF. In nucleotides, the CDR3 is TGTGCCAGCAGCAGCCCCTTTAGCGAGCAGTACTTC.

The CDR3 DNA sequence: TGTGCCAGTAGTCCTTGGGACAGGGGTAGCAATCAGCCCCAGCATTTT. Translated, it gives CASSPWDRGSNQPQHF. This chain links TRBV19 with TRBJ1-5; 10 nucleotides match TRBD1. Germline V lookup: CDR1 LNHDA, CDR2 SQIVND (reference sequence). The CDR3 contains 16 residues. J was trimmed by 0 bases and V by 5 bases; bases with no gene match: 4.

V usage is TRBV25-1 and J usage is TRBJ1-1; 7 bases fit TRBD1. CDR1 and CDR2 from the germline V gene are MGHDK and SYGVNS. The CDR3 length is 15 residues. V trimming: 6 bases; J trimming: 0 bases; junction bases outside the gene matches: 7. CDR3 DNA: TGTGCCAGCAGGCCGCAGACAGGGTTGAACACTGAAGCTTTCTTT. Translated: CASRPQTGLNTEAFF.